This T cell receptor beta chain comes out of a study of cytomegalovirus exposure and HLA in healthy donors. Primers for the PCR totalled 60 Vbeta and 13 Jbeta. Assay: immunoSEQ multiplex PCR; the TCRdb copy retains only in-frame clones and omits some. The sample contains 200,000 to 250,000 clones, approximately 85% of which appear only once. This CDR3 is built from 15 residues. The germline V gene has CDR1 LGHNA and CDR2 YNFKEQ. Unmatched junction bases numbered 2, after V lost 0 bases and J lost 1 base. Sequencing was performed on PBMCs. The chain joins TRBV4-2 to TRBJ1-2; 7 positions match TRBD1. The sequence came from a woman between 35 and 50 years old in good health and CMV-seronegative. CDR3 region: CASSQDHRGNYGYTF. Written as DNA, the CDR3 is TGTGCCAGCAGCCAAGATCACAGGGGTAACTATGGCTACACCTTC.